This entry lists 16 T cell receptor beta chains sequenced from one sample in a study of blood T cells in healthy people across ages. The second PCR ran about 6 to 11 cycles with a sample-barcoded 5' primer and J-beta primers. TCRdb recomputed calls from the 5' RACE reads with MiXCR, one row per CDR3 protein. The sample holds approximately 1.5 million distinct CDR3 sequences, around 36% seen once. Material: blood. Source of these receptors: a woman aged 25 to 39 in good health.

In regard to this clonotype: One junction end disagrees with the germline gene, perhaps due to a read error. The rearrangement joins TRBV12-3 or TRBV12-4 to TRBJ2-1; perhaps TRBD1 as D (6 bases). The CDR3 covers 17 residues. In nucleotides, the CDR3 is TGTGCCAGCAGATACCCAACAGGGAACCTCTCCTACAATGAGCAGCTCTTC. The encoded protein is CASRYPTGNLSYNEQLF.

This clonotype was found a few times. This chain joins TRBV11-1 and TRBJ2-5; 11 nucleotides agree with TRBD2. CDR3 length equals 16 residues. V lost 1 base to trimming and J lost 4 bases; unmatched junction nucleotides: 5. The V gene's germline CDR1 is SGHAT and CDR2 FQDESV (reference sequence). CDR3 sequence: CASSLVGGLAGETQYF. The CDR3 coding sequence is TGTGCCAGCAGCTTAGTTGGTGGACTAGCGGGAGAGACCCAGTACTTC.

The chain is built from TRBV6-5 and TRBJ2-3; D remains unclear. CDR3 length: 15 residues. Trimming took 1 base from V and 1 from J, leaving 9 bases between them. Germline-derived CDR1 and CDR2 are MNHEY and SVGAGI. The DNA of the CDR3 is TGTGCCAGCAGTTACTTTTCTCGGGGCACAGATACGCAGTATTTT. Its protein product is CASSYFSRGTDTQYF.

The J gene is TRBJ2-7, the V gene TRBV7-9, with D uncertain. V was cut by 2 bases and J by 5 bases, with 10 bases left in between. Germline V lookup: CDR1 SEHNR, CDR2 FQNEAQ (reference sequence). This CDR3 region has 13 residues. DNA for the CDR3: TGTGCCAGCAGCTTACATCCTGAGGACGAGCAGTACTTC. It encodes CASSLHPEDEQYF.

This clonotype was detected only a few times. This chain links TRBV24-1 with TRBJ2-6, with no clear D. The V end was cut by 1 base, the J end by 0 bases, with 9 bases between. Germline V lookup: CDR1 KGHDR, CDR2 SFDVKD. The length of the CDR3 is 17 residues. The CDR3 reads CATSDFSKSSGANVLTF. CDR3 DNA sequence: TGTGCCACCAGTGATTTTAGTAAGAGCTCTGGGGCCAACGTCCTGACTTTC.

The chain has TRBV5-1 and TRBJ2-1; TRBD1 is a possible D gene (8 bases). The V end lost 4 bases, the J end lost 4 bases, and 15 bases lay between the germline ends. The CDR3 loop spans 15 amino acids. Germline CDR1 and CDR2: SGHRS and YFSETQ. DNA of the CDR3: TGCGCCAGCAGCCCACAGGGGGGGATATACAATGAGCAGTTCTTC. Amino acid sequence: CASSPQGGIYNEQFF.

This clonotype was counted ten times or more. The chain is built from TRBV5-1 and TRBJ2-1; D gene unclear. Germline CDR1 is SGHRS and CDR2 is YFSETQ. The V gene lost 0 bases and the J gene lost 0 bases, with 7 bases spanning the gap. The CDR3 sequence is 15 residues long. The CDR3 sequence: CASSLEPGSYNEQFF. CDR3 nucleotides: TGCGCCAGCAGCTTGGAACCGGGCTCCTACAATGAGCAGTTCTTC.

This clonotype has just a few counts. The chain carries TRBV29-1 and TRBJ1-1; D is ambiguous. Germline loops: CDR1 SQVTM, CDR2 ANQGSEA. Trimming stripped 1 base from V and 1 base from J, with 10 bases between. The CDR3 consists of 14 residues. CDR3 residues: CSVEVHSKNTEAFF. The CDR3, as DNA: TGCAGCGTTGAAGTCCACAGCAAGAACACTGAAGCTTTCTTT. Drawing the rest from reference TRBV29-1 and TRBJ1-1, the complete variable domain is SAVISQKPSRDICQRGTSLTIQCQVDSQVTMMFWYRQQPGQSLTLIATANQGSEATYESGFVIDKFPISRPNLTFSTLTVSNMSPEDSSIYLCSVEVHSKNTEAFFGQGTRLTVV.

The V call is TRBV20-1, the J call TRBJ2-1, with D possibly matching TRBD2 (7 bases). Germline CDR1 reads DFQATT; CDR2 reads SNEGSKA (reference sequence). This CDR3 has 17 residues. The V and J ends lost 0 bases and 6 bases respectively, with 21 bases between them. CDR3: CSARDPWGRERSNEQFF. The CDR3 nucleotides are TGCAGTGCTAGAGATCCATGGGGGCGGGAGAGAAGCAATGAGCAGTTCTTC.

This clonotype was observed a few times. V and J are TRBV7-2 and TRBJ2-1, with 7 bases fitting TRBD2. The V segment lost 5 bases and the J segment 0 bases; nucleotides outside the gene matches: 4. CDR3 length: 15 amino acids. CDR1 and CDR2 (germline): SGHTA, FQGNSA. For the CDR3, the DNA is TGTGCCAGCAGCCTGCGGGGGACCTCCTACAATGAGCAGTTCTTC. Residues: CASSLRGTSYNEQFF.

This clonotype was found a few times. This rearrangement joins TRBV19 to TRBJ2-5; perhaps TRBD2 as D (6 bases). Per the germline V gene, CDR1 is LNHDA and CDR2 is SQIVND (reference sequence). The CDR3 has 16 residues. Trimming removed 5 bases at V and 2 bases at J, with 18 bases between. CDR3 residues: CASSLRTIRTQETQYF. The CDR3 DNA sequence: TGTGCCAGTAGTCTTCGGACTATCCGGACGCAAGAGACCCAGTACTTC. Together with reference TRBV19 and TRBJ2-5, the CDR3 gives the full variable domain: DGGITQSPKYLFRKEGQNVTLSCEQNLNHDAMYWYRQDPGQGLRLIYYSQIVNDFQKGDIAEGYSVSREKKESFPLTVTSAQKNPTAFYLCASSLRTIRTQETQYFGPGTRLLVL.

There are a few counts of this clonotype. The chain has TRBV20-1 and TRBJ1-5; a weak D match, TRBD1 (5 bases). Trimming removed 3 bases at V and 2 bases at J, with 11 bases between. The germline V gene encodes CDR1 DFQATT and CDR2 SNEGSKA (reference sequence). The CDR3 is made up of 14 amino acids. The CDR3 loop reads CSARPGHRNQPQHF. CDR3 DNA: TGCAGTGCTAGGCCCGGACACCGCAATCAGCCCCAGCATTTT.

This clonotype turned up a few times. The rearrangement joins TRBV9 to TRBJ2-1; D is unresolved. Between the trimmed V and J ends, which lost 2 bases and 0 bases, there was a span of 12 bases. The CDR3 runs 16 residues. Germline lookup yields CDR1 SGDLS and CDR2 YYNGEE. DNA of the CDR3: TGTGCCAGCAGCGTTTCCGGGTCGAGCTCCTACAATGAGCAGTTCTTC. Encoded protein: CASSVSGSSSYNEQFF.

This clonotype appeared many times. The chain carries TRBV29-1 and TRBJ2-7; D gene uncertain. Germline values: CDR1 SQVTM, CDR2 ANQGSEA. The CDR3 contains 11 residues. The V end lost 4 bases, the J end lost 0 bases, and 4 bases lay between the germline ends. The CDR3 loop reads CSVVLSYEQYF. The CDR3 nucleotides read TGCAGCGTTGTTCTCTCCTACGAGCAGTACTTC.

This chain connects TRBV4-1 to TRBJ2-1; the D gene is possibly TRBD2 (6 bases). The V gene's germline CDR1 is MGHRA and CDR2 YSYEKL. V was shortened by 3 bases and J by 12 bases, with 24 bases between the two germline ends. This CDR3 has 16 amino acids. The CDR3, as DNA: TGCGCCAGCAGCCAGGTTTCGCGGGACCTTACAATGCGGCAGTTCTTC. Residues: CASSQVSRDLTMRQFF.

V usage is TRBV10-3 and J usage is TRBJ2-1; tentatively, D is TRBD2 (6 bases). Per the germline V gene, CDR1 is ENHRY and CDR2 is SYGVKD. The CDR3 covers 16 residues. Trimming pared 0 bases from V and 8 bases from J, leaving 17 bases between. CDR3 sequence: CAISESLAGPVDEQFF. CDR3 sequence (DNA): TGTGCCATCAGTGAGTCTTTGGCGGGGCCGGTCGATGAGCAGTTCTTC.